Each of the 8 T cell receptor beta chains below was sequenced from the same sample in a study of cytomegalovirus exposure and HLA in healthy donors. The PCR contained 60 Vbeta and 13 Jbeta primers. Repertoires were generated with immunoSEQ multiplex PCR, while TCRdb's copy carries only in-frame clones and drops some. The table lists about 110,000 clones, about 80% of them singletons. Sequenced material: PBMCs. The origin of the receptors is a man aged 30 to 39 in good health and CMV-seronegative.

The CDR3 DNA sequence: TGTGCCAGCAGCTTATTCCATCGGGGATCCACTGAAGCTTTCTTT. Amino acids: CASSLFHRGSTEAFF. The chain carries TRBV11-3 and TRBJ1-1; no definite D call. This CDR3 has 15 residues. Germline V gene lookup returns CDR1 SGHNT and CDR2 YENEEA. V was pared by 2 bases and J by 4 bases, with 14 bases between. Supplemented by reference TRBV11-3 and TRBJ1-1, the full variable domain reads EAGVVQSPRYKIIEKKQPVAFWCNPISGHNTLYWYLQNLGQGPELLIRYENEEAVDDSQLPKDRFSAERLKGVDSTLKIQPAELGDSAVYLCASSLFHRGSTEAFFGQGTRLTVV.

The chain joins TRBV12-5 to TRBJ2-4; D is undetermined. Germline values: CDR1 LGHNT, CDR2 FRNRAP. V lost 10 bases and J lost 15, with 10 bases in between. The CDR3 totals 8 residues. The CDR3 bases are TGTGCTACTCCTACCCGGTACTTC. The encoded protein is CATPTRYF.

V gene TRBV30 combines with J gene TRBJ1-2; 8 positions match TRBD1. The CDR3 runs to 11 residues. CDR1 GTSNPN and CDR2 SVGIG come from the germline V gene (reference sequence). The J segment lost 9 bases and the V segment lost 5 bases, leaving 5 bases of the junction unmatched. The CDR3 here is CAWADRGRYTF. The CDR3 nucleotides are TGTGCCTGGGCCGACAGGGGACGCTACACCTTC.

This chain joins TRBV18 and TRBJ1-2, with D uncertain. CDR3 length: 14 residues. The V end was cut by 2 bases, the J end by 6 bases, with 13 bases between. In germline, CDR1 is KGHSH, CDR2 LQKENI. CDR3 region: CASSPGGGGNGYTF. Here the CDR3 DNA reads TGTGCCAGCTCACCAGGCGGAGGAGGTAATGGCTACACCTTC.

The V gene is TRBV6-6, the J gene TRBJ1-5; 9 nucleotides line up with TRBD1. J lost 5 bases, V lost 7 bases, and 6 bases had no gene match. Germline V gene data show CDR1 as MNHNY and CDR2 as SVGAGI (reference sequence). The CDR3 consists of 14 residues. This CDR3 is CASTLRQGDQPQHF. DNA of the CDR3: TGTGCCAGCACCCTTAGACAGGGGGATCAGCCCCAGCATTTT.

This chain joins TRBV19 and TRBJ2-1; 7 bases are shared with TRBD2. CDR3 length equals 16 residues. From germline, CDR1 is LNHDA and CDR2 SQIVND (reference sequence). V gave up 1 base and J gave up 7 bases; unmatched junction bases: 10. CDR3 loop: CASSIGSFASGNEQFF. CDR3 DNA: TGTGCCAGTAGTATAGGCTCGTTTGCTAGCGGAAATGAGCAGTTCTTC.

CDR3 nucleotides: TGTGCCAGTAGTGCCAGGGGGACAACGCCGCTAGCCAAAAACATTCAGTACTTC. Amino acid sequence: CASSARGTTPLAKNIQYF. The chain joins TRBV19 to TRBJ2-4; 7 bases match TRBD1. The CDR3 consists of 18 residues. Trimming cost V 5 bases and J 0 bases; bases outside gene matches: 13. The germline V gene encodes CDR1 LNHDA and CDR2 SQIVND (reference sequence). Using reference TRBV19 and TRBJ2-4 for the parts outside the CDR3, the full variable domain is DGGITQSPKYLFRKEGQNVTLSCEQNLNHDAMYWYRQDPGQGLRLIYYSQIVNDFQKGDIAEGYSVSREKKESFPLTVTSAQKNPTAFYLCASSARGTTPLAKNIQYFGAGTRLSVL.

CDR3 protein: CSASRQGKAFF. Here the CDR3 DNA reads TGCAGTGCTTCGCGACAAGGTAAAGCTTTCTTT. The chain links TRBV20-1 to TRBJ1-1; no firm D call. CDR1 is DFQATT, CDR2 SNEGSKA, per germline (reference sequence). The CDR3 length is 11 residues. The V gene lost 5 bases and the J gene lost 9 bases, with 13 bases spanning the gap.